These T cell receptor beta chains were read from a single sample in a study of vaccination and CD4 T cells after COVID-19. Their antigens are not known. MiXCR, run by TCRdb on the PCR reads, gives a single entry per CDR3 protein. This sample has approximately 24,000 distinct CDR3 sequences, with 35% to 50% found just once. The sample taken for sequencing was CD4+ T cells from blood, cultured in vitro. The source of these receptors is a human donor who had recovered from COVID-19. The CDR3 runs from the conserved cysteine through the conserved F or W. D genes are given only for firm matches. Clone size is not always given. Where it is, it says once, few, many or a class for expanded clones.

v_call: TRBV2; clone_size: few; d_call: -; j_call: TRBJ2-3; cdr3_nt: TGTGCCAGCAACAAGACTCCCACTAGTAAACATACGCAGTATTTT; cdr3_aa: CASNKTPTSKHTQYF
v_call: TRBV20-1; clone_size: -; d_call: -; j_call: TRBJ2-1; cdr3_nt: TGCAGTGCTAGCAAGGGTCCCCGTCCTAATGAGCAGTTCTTC; cdr3_aa: CSASKGPRPNEQFF
v_call: TRBV6-1; clone_size: few; d_call: -; j_call: TRBJ1-1; cdr3_nt: TGTGCCAGCAGTCTAACGGACATCCAGGGCGCAATGAACACTGAAGCTTTCTTT; cdr3_aa: CASSLTDIQGAMNTEAFF
v_call: TRBV12-3/TRBV12-4; clone_size: few; d_call: -; j_call: TRBJ1-5; cdr3_nt: TGTGCCAGCAGTTTCAGGGTGCGCAATCAGCCCCAGCATTTT; cdr3_aa: CASSFRVRNQPQHF
v_call: TRBV6-1; clone_size: -; d_call: -; j_call: TRBJ2-3; cdr3_nt: TGTGCCACCCGAAGGGGCAACACAGATACGCAGTATTTT; cdr3_aa: CATRRGNTDTQYF
v_call: TRBV28; clone_size: -; d_call: -; j_call: TRBJ1-1; cdr3_nt: TGTGCCAGCAGTCGAAGTCGAACTGAAGCTTTCTTT; cdr3_aa: CASSRSRTEAFF
v_call: TRBV7-2; clone_size: few; d_call: -; j_call: TRBJ2-4; cdr3_nt: TGTGCCAGCAGCGATACAGGACGTGGGGCCAAAAACATTCAGTACTTC; cdr3_aa: CASSDTGRGAKNIQYF
v_call: TRBV21-1; clone_size: -; d_call: -; j_call: TRBJ2-7; cdr3_nt: TGTGCCAGCAGCAACCCACAGGGGGATGTGACCTACGAGCAGTACTTC; cdr3_aa: CASSNPQGDVTYEQYF
v_call: TRBV10-2; clone_size: -; d_call: TRBD1; j_call: TRBJ1-5; cdr3_nt: TGCGCCTTTCATGGGGGGACAGGACCATATAGCAATCAGCCCCAGCATTTT; cdr3_aa: CAFHGGTGPYSNQPQHF
v_call: TRBV12-3/TRBV12-4; clone_size: -; d_call: TRBD1; j_call: TRBJ2-3; cdr3_nt: TGTGCCAGCAGTCCCGGGACAGGGCTCACAGATACGCAGTATTTT; cdr3_aa: CASSPGTGLTDTQYF